The 15 T cell receptor beta chains in this list originate from one sample, sequenced in a study of T cell repertoires in cytomegalovirus infection. TCRdb used MiXCR to reprocess the reads, holding one entry per CDR3 protein. Of under 600,000 distinct CDR3 sequences detected, 15% to 20% appear once; the ten largest clones hold under 30%. Sequencing was done on a sample of CD8+ T cells from PBMCs. The source of these receptors is a human donor in good health (CMV status not recorded). Some clones in this sample may be carry-over from other donors' samples.

The gene calls are TRBV5-4 and TRBJ1-1, with D unresolved. CDR1 SGHNT and CDR2 YYREEE come from the germline V gene (reference sequence). CDR3 length equals 13 residues. V was clipped by 6 bases and J by 6 bases, with 15 bases between them. CDR3 loop: CASIPDNGPEAFF. DNA for the CDR3: TGTGCCAGCATTCCCGATAATGGGCCTGAAGCTTTCTTT. The full variable domain, rest sourced from reference TRBV5-4 and TRBJ1-1, is ETGVTQSPTHLIKTRGQQVTLRCSSQSGHNTVSWYQQALGQGPQFIFQYYREEENGRGNFPPRFSGLQFPNYSSELNVNALELDDSALYLCASIPDNGPEAFFGQGTRLTVV.

Only a few counts were recorded for this clonotype. The rearrangement joins TRBV10-3 to TRBJ2-1; TRBD2 matches at 7 bases. Germline trimming cut 3 bases from V and 5 bases from J; bases unmatched to any gene: 13. This CDR3 is 17 amino acids long. CDR1 and CDR2 (germline): ENHRY, SYGVKD. The DNA of the CDR3 is TGTGCCATCAGTGAAGAAGAGCGGGGCAAAAGGGACAATGAGCAGTTCTTC. It encodes CAISEEERGKRDNEQFF.

This clonotype has a single count. Just one base apart from a much larger clone, this may be a read error. V usage is TRBV27 and J usage is TRBJ1-3; D may be TRBD1 (5 bases). Germline values: CDR1 MNHEY, CDR2 SMNVEV (reference sequence). The CDR3 length is 18 residues. The DNA of the CDR3 is TGTGCCAGCAGTTTATCGGGTCAACAGGACTTTCCTGGAACCACCATATATTTT. This gives the protein CASSLSGQQDFPGTTIYF.

This clonotype was counted many times. The chain joins TRBV7-9 to TRBJ2-5; 10 bases are a match to TRBD1. V shed 4 bases, J shed 9 bases, and the junction held 23 bases outside the gene matches. Per germline, CDR1 SEHNR and CDR2 FQNEAQ (reference sequence). The CDR3 has 19 amino acids. The CDR3 loop is CASSSLPGGQGSRLRAQYF. CDR3 DNA: TGTGCCAGCAGCTCCTTACCGGGGGGACAGGGGAGTAGGCTAAGGGCCCAGTACTTC.

The chain couples TRBV4-1 to TRBJ2-7; 10 bases fit TRBD2. The J segment lost 4 bases and the V segment lost 4 bases, leaving 7 bases of the junction unmatched. The length of the CDR3 is 15 residues. Germline V gene lookup returns CDR1 MGHRA and CDR2 YSYEKL. DNA for the CDR3: TGCGCCAGCAGCCCCACCGGGACTAGCGCGTACGAGCAGTACTTC. Protein: CASSPTGTSAYEQYF.

In this sample, this clonotype turned up many times. The V and J genes are TRBV11-1 and TRBJ2-7, with D hard to call. CDR1 is SGHAT, CDR2 FQDESV, per germline (reference sequence). The V end was cut by 1 base, the J end by 0 bases, with 13 bases between. The CDR3 totals 16 residues. Written as DNA, the CDR3 is TGTGCCAGCAGCTTAGATTTCGATTTCCTCTCCTACGAGCAGTACTTC. Encoded protein: CASSLDFDFLSYEQYF. Complete variable domain (other parts from reference TRBV11-1 and TRBJ2-7): EAEVAQSPRYKITEKSQAVAFWCDPISGHATLYWYRQILGQGPELLVQFQDESVVDDSQLPKDRFSAERLKGVDSTLKIQPAELGDSAMYLCASSLDFDFLSYEQYFGPGTRLTVT.

This rearrangement joins TRBV4-2 to TRBJ2-1, with 9 bases fitting TRBD1. Germline lookup yields CDR1 LGHNA and CDR2 YNFKEQ. V was pared by 0 bases and J by 7 bases, with 4 bases of the junction left unmatched. The CDR3 length is 15 residues. CDR3 sequence: CASSQETGGGNEQFF. The CDR3 nucleotides are TGTGCCAGCAGCCAAGAGACAGGGGGTGGAAATGAGCAGTTCTTC.

This chain joins TRBV7-9 and TRBJ2-7; the match to TRBD1 covers 11 bases. The CDR3 is made up of 17 amino acids. J lost 5 bases, V lost 5 bases, and 14 bases had no gene match. Germline loops: CDR1 SEHNR, CDR2 FQNEAQ (reference sequence). CDR3 nucleotides: TGTGCCAGCAGCCCGGAACCGGGACAGGGGGGTATCAACGAGCAGTACTTC. This codes for CASSPEPGQGGINEQYF. The full variable domain, its missing parts supplied by reference TRBV7-9 and TRBJ2-7, is DTGVSQNPRHKITKRGQNVTFRCDPISEHNRLYWYRQTLGQGPEFLTYFQNEAQLEKSRLLSDRFSAERPKGSFSTLEIQRTEQGDSAMYLCASSPEPGQGGINEQYFGPGTRLTVT.

This clonotype has a handful of counts. V usage is TRBV19 and J usage is TRBJ1-5; D is perhaps TRBD1 (5 bases). Trimming stripped 1 base from V and 0 bases from J, with 13 bases between. Germline loops: CDR1 LNHDA, CDR2 SQIVND (reference sequence). The length of the CDR3 is 17 residues. This CDR3 reads CASSIVSGTASNQPQHF. CDR3 in DNA: TGTGCCAGTAGTATAGTTTCCGGGACCGCTAGCAATCAGCCCCAGCATTTT. Together with reference TRBV19 and TRBJ1-5, the CDR3 gives the full variable domain: DGGITQSPKYLFRKEGQNVTLSCEQNLNHDAMYWYRQDPGQGLRLIYYSQIVNDFQKGDIAEGYSVSREKKESFPLTVTSAQKNPTAFYLCASSIVSGTASNQPQHFGDGTRLSIL.

The CDR3 DNA sequence: TGTGCCAGCAGCTTGGCTAGTTCTCCGGTGGATGAGCAGTTCTTC. It codes for CASSLASSPVDEQFF. The chain links TRBV5-4 to TRBJ2-1; no reliable D call. The length of the CDR3 is 15 residues. Per the germline V gene, CDR1 is SGHNT and CDR2 is YYREEE (reference sequence). V lost 0 bases, J lost 8 bases, and 15 bases lay in between. Complete variable domain (other parts from reference TRBV5-4 and TRBJ2-1): ETGVTQSPTHLIKTRGQQVTLRCSSQSGHNTVSWYQQALGQGPQFIFQYYREEENGRGNFPPRFSGLQFPNYSSELNVNALELDDSALYLCASSLASSPVDEQFFGPGTRLTVL.

This clonotype was counted at least ten times. The V call is TRBV7-2, the J call TRBJ2-3; possibly TRBD2 for D (5 bases). The germline V gene encodes CDR1 SGHTA and CDR2 FQGNSA. The V end was cut by 2 bases, the J end by 2 bases, with 11 bases between. This CDR3 is built from 15 residues. The CDR3 bases are TGTGCCAGCAGCTTACCAGCGGACCTCACAGATACGCAGTATTTT. Translating it yields CASSLPADLTDTQYF.

This clonotype was observed a few times. V and J are TRBV9 and TRBJ1-2; 8 bases are a match to TRBD1. The CDR3 consists of 15 residues. The germline CDR1 and CDR2 sequences are SGDLS and YYNGEE. Losses at the gene ends were 0 bases for V and 4 bases for J; bases not matched to a gene: 5. The CDR3 DNA reads TGTGCCAGCAGCGTAGCGCAGGGGGCGGTCTATGGCTACACCTTC. Translation gives CASSVAQGAVYGYTF.

The sample holds many counts of this clonotype. The gene calls are TRBV19 and TRBJ2-1; possibly TRBD2 for D (6 bases). The CDR3 length is 14 residues. Trimming took off 5 bases at V and 4 bases at J, with 12 bases between the two ends. Germline V gene data show CDR1 as LNHDA and CDR2 as SQIVND (reference sequence). The chain's CDR3 is CASSPPGLYNEQFF. CDR3 DNA: TGTGCCAGTAGTCCTCCGGGACTTTACAATGAGCAGTTCTTC.

This clonotype was observed at least ten times. V usage is TRBV6-1 and J usage is TRBJ2-3; perhaps TRBD2 as D (5 bases). V was clipped by 2 bases and J by 6 bases, with 12 bases between them. CDR1 and CDR2 (germline): MNHNS, SASEGT. The CDR3 totals 14 residues. For the CDR3, the DNA is TGTGCCAGCAGTGAATCTAGCCGCCGGGATACGCAGTATTTT. Amino acid sequence: CASSESSRRDTQYF.

The table lists this clonotype with a few counts. The chain employs TRBV20-1 and TRBJ2-1; perhaps TRBD2 as D (6 bases). V gave up 5 bases and J gave up 6 bases, with 20 bases separating them. The germline V gene encodes CDR1 DFQATT and CDR2 SNEGSKA (reference sequence). The CDR3 spans 15 residues. CDR3 sequence (DNA): TGCAGTGCTCGGTTGCATGGGGAGGATAGCAATGAGCAGTTCTTC. Its protein product is CSARLHGEDSNEQFF.